The rows below give T cell receptor beta chains drawn from one sample of a study of radiation and T cells in renal cell carcinoma. The table came from immunoSEQ multiplex PCR; TCRdb's copy has only in-frame clones and leaves some out. This sample has 55,000 to 65,000 clones, with 60% to 85% found just once. The material was blood, obtained from a patient whose treatment included radiotherapy and nephrectomy. These receptors came from a man in his fifties or sixties with renal cell carcinoma. Both conserved end residues are part of each CDR3. The order of the fields is V gene, J gene, D gene, clone size, CDR3 protein, CDR3 DNA. The D gene is left open where the match is weak. Some rows mark clone size as missing; the rest say once, few, many or name a class of expanded clone.

v_gene: TRBV18; j_gene: TRBJ2-7; d_gene: NA; abundance: few; CDR3aa: CASSPGLEGEQYF; CDR3nt: TGTGCCAGCTCACCAGGGCTGGAAGGGGAGCAGTACTTC
v_gene: TRBV19; j_gene: TRBJ1-3; d_gene: TRBD1; abundance: NA; CDR3aa: CASRTDRTSGNTIYF; CDR3nt: TGTGCCAGTAGGACGGACAGGACCTCTGGAAACACCATATATTTT
v_gene: TRBV11-2; j_gene: TRBJ1-2; d_gene: TRBD1; abundance: NA; CDR3aa: CASSLAGTVERYTF; CDR3nt: TGTGCCAGCAGCTTAGCAGGGACAGTGGAGCGCTACACCTTC
v_gene: TRBV7-2; j_gene: TRBJ1-1; d_gene: NA; abundance: NA; CDR3aa: CASSLELRGSVSAFF; CDR3nt: TGTGCCAGCAGCTTAGAATTAAGGGGTAGCGTTTCAGCTTTCTTT
v_gene: TRBV19; j_gene: TRBJ2-7; d_gene: TRBD1; abundance: NA; CDR3aa: CASKGQGWDEQYF; CDR3nt: TGTGCCAGTAAGGGACAGGGGTGGGACGAGCAGTACTTC
v_gene: TRBV7-9; j_gene: TRBJ2-5; d_gene: NA; abundance: NA; CDR3aa: CASSSLETQYF; CDR3nt: TGTGCCAGCAGCTCCTTGGAGACCCAGTACTTC
v_gene: TRBV10-3; j_gene: TRBJ2-1; d_gene: NA; abundance: NA; CDR3aa: CAISEGPGRNNEQFF; CDR3nt: TGTGCCATCAGTGAGGGGCCAGGGAGGAACAATGAGCAGTTCTTC
v_gene: TRBV7-2; j_gene: TRBJ2-5; d_gene: NA; abundance: many; CDR3aa: CASSSITWTQYF; CDR3nt: TGTGCCAGCAGCTCCATCACGTGGACCCAGTACTTC
v_gene: TRBV7-3; j_gene: TRBJ2-2; d_gene: NA; abundance: NA; CDR3aa: CASSLFPGSENTGELFF; CDR3nt: TGTGCCAGCAGCTTATTTCCGGGCTCGGAGAACACCGGGGAGCTGTTTTTT
v_gene: TRBV11-3; j_gene: TRBJ1-4; d_gene: NA; abundance: medium-sized; CDR3aa: CASSLQQGNEKLFF; CDR3nt: TGTGCCAGCAGCCTCCAACAGGGAAATGAAAAACTGTTTTTT
v_gene: TRBV7-2; j_gene: TRBJ1-2; d_gene: NA; abundance: NA; CDR3aa: CASSLGPPGDYGYTF; CDR3nt: TGTGCCAGCAGCTTAGGTCCTCCAGGGGACTATGGCTACACCTTC
v_gene: TRBV19; j_gene: TRBJ2-7; d_gene: TRBD1; abundance: NA; CDR3aa: CASSIGPGQGRNEQYF; CDR3nt: TGTGCCAGTAGTATAGGGCCGGGACAGGGTCGCAACGAGCAGTACTTC
v_gene: TRBV4-1; j_gene: TRBJ2-3; d_gene: TRBD2; abundance: NA; CDR3aa: CASSQGTSGGVGTDTQYF; CDR3nt: TGCGCCAGCAGCCAAGGGACTAGCGGGGGCGTCGGCACAGATACGCAGTATTTT
v_gene: TRBV29-1; j_gene: TRBJ2-3; d_gene: NA; abundance: NA; CDR3aa: CSVGGGDTDTQYF; CDR3nt: TGCAGCGTGGGGGGGGGCGACACAGATACGCAGTATTTT
v_gene: TRBV7-3; j_gene: TRBJ1-5; d_gene: NA; abundance: NA; CDR3aa: CASTQANQPQHF; CDR3nt: TGTGCCAGCACCCAGGCCAATCAGCCCCAGCATTTT
v_gene: TRBV6-5; j_gene: TRBJ1-1; d_gene: TRBD1; abundance: NA; CDR3aa: CASSTGTGPEAFF; CDR3nt: TGTGCCAGCAGTACCGGGACAGGGCCTGAAGCTTTCTTT
v_gene: TRBV10-1; j_gene: TRBJ2-7; d_gene: NA; abundance: NA; CDR3aa: CASSADRYEQYF; CDR3nt: TGCGCCAGCAGTGCGGACCGCTACGAGCAGTACTTC
v_gene: TRBV2; j_gene: TRBJ1-4; d_gene: TRBD1; abundance: NA; CDR3aa: CASSETGVGEKLFF; CDR3nt: TGTGCCAGCAGTGAAACAGGGGTGGGTGAAAAACTGTTTTTT
v_gene: TRBV10-3; j_gene: TRBJ2-1; d_gene: NA; abundance: NA; CDR3aa: CAISGDGDNEQFF; CDR3nt: TGTGCCATCAGTGGGGACGGCGACAATGAGCAGTTCTTC
v_gene: TRBV27; j_gene: TRBJ1-1; d_gene: NA; abundance: few; CDR3aa: CASSYRQASTEAFF; CDR3nt: TGTGCCAGCAGCTACCGACAGGCCAGCACTGAAGCTTTCTTT
v_gene: TRBV27; j_gene: TRBJ2-3; d_gene: TRBD1; abundance: NA; CDR3aa: CASSFIRTGEDTQYF; CDR3nt: TGTGCCAGCAGTTTTATTCGGACAGGGGAAGATACGCAGTATTTT
v_gene: TRBV9; j_gene: TRBJ1-1; d_gene: NA; abundance: NA; CDR3aa: CASSVDQGLNTEAFF; CDR3nt: TGTGCCAGCAGCGTAGACCAGGGATTGAACACTGAAGCTTTCTTT
v_gene: TRBV10-1; j_gene: TRBJ2-4; d_gene: NA; abundance: NA; CDR3aa: CASSGQRGQNIQYF; CDR3nt: TGCGCCAGCAGTGGTCAAAGGGGCCAAAACATTCAGTACTTC
v_gene: TRBV4-3; j_gene: TRBJ2-3; d_gene: NA; abundance: NA; CDR3aa: CASSRTTGLSTDTQYF; CDR3nt: TGCGCCAGCAGCCGCACAACCGGGCTAAGCACAGATACGCAGTATTTT
v_gene: TRBV27; j_gene: TRBJ1-2; d_gene: TRBD1; abundance: NA; CDR3aa: CASSSFGQGGGYTF; CDR3nt: TGTGCCAGCAGTTCTTTCGGACAGGGGGGGGGCTACACCTTC
v_gene: TRBV5-1; j_gene: TRBJ2-3; d_gene: TRBD2; abundance: few; CDR3aa: CASSSGTITDTQYF; CDR3nt: TGCGCCAGCAGCTCTGGGACTATCACAGATACGCAGTATTTT
v_gene: TRBV30; j_gene: TRBJ1-5; d_gene: TRBD1; abundance: NA; CDR3aa: CACDRGLWQPQHF; CDR3nt: TGTGCCTGTGACAGGGGGCTATGGCAGCCCCAGCATTTT
v_gene: TRBV7-8; j_gene: TRBJ2-3; d_gene: NA; abundance: NA; CDR3aa: CASSPSTDTQYF; CDR3nt: TGTGCCAGCAGCCCTAGCACAGATACGCAGTATTTT
v_gene: TRBV4-3; j_gene: TRBJ2-7; d_gene: NA; abundance: NA; CDR3aa: CASSQDPSDYYEQYF; CDR3nt: TGCGCCAGCAGCCAAGATCCCAGCGACTATTACGAGCAGTACTTC
v_gene: TRBV7-9; j_gene: TRBJ2-2; d_gene: NA; abundance: few; CDR3aa: CASSLGRWSGRGTGELFF; CDR3nt: TGTGCCAGCAGCTTGGGCCGTTGGAGCGGCCGAGGCACCGGGGAGCTGTTTTTT
v_gene: TRBV19; j_gene: TRBJ2-2; d_gene: TRBD1; abundance: NA; CDR3aa: CASSTDREGTGELFF; CDR3nt: TGTGCCAGTAGTACCGACAGGGAAGGGACCGGGGAGCTGTTTTTT
v_gene: TRBV30; j_gene: TRBJ2-2; d_gene: TRBD2; abundance: NA; CDR3aa: CAWDGTSGAGELFF; CDR3nt: TGTGCCTGGGACGGGACTAGCGGCGCCGGGGAGCTGTTTTTT
v_gene: TRBV18; j_gene: TRBJ1-5; d_gene: NA; abundance: NA; CDR3aa: CASSPGVNQPQHF; CDR3nt: TGTGCCAGCTCACCAGGGGTCAATCAGCCCCAGCATTTT
v_gene: TRBV7-2; j_gene: TRBJ2-7; d_gene: NA; abundance: NA; CDR3aa: CASSSGTGYYEQYF; CDR3nt: TGTGCCAGCAGCAGCGGGACAGGATACTACGAGCAGTACTTC
v_gene: TRBV7-8; j_gene: TRBJ1-2; d_gene: NA; abundance: NA; CDR3aa: CASSPDPGGNYGYTF; CDR3nt: TGTGCCAGCAGCCCAGACCCAGGCGGCAACTATGGCTACACCTTC
v_gene: TRBV4-2; j_gene: TRBJ1-5; d_gene: NA; abundance: NA; CDR3aa: CASSPTRLDQPQHF; CDR3nt: TGTGCCAGCAGCCCGACACGGCTGGATCAGCCCCAGCATTTT
v_gene: TRBV5-1; j_gene: TRBJ1-5; d_gene: NA; abundance: NA; CDR3aa: CASSMGGSSNQPQHF; CDR3nt: TGCGCCAGCAGCATGGGAGGGAGTAGCAATCAGCCCCAGCATTTT
v_gene: TRBV5-1; j_gene: TRBJ2-3; d_gene: NA; abundance: NA; CDR3aa: CASTRGGGYLLTDTQYF; CDR3nt: TGCGCCAGCACGAGGGGGGGCGGATACCTACTCACAGATACGCAGTATTTT
v_gene: TRBV5-5; j_gene: TRBJ2-5; d_gene: NA; abundance: NA; CDR3aa: CASSYRVGETQYF; CDR3nt: TGTGCCAGCAGCTACAGGGTAGGCGAGACCCAGTACTTC
v_gene: TRBV11-3; j_gene: TRBJ2-2; d_gene: NA; abundance: NA; CDR3aa: CASSLSGINTGELFF; CDR3nt: TGTGCCAGCAGCTTATCAGGGATAAACACCGGGGAGCTGTTTTTT